Presented here are 21 T cell receptor beta chains from one specimen sequenced in a study of response to subunit inactivated influenza vaccine. TCRdb reprocessed the RT-PCR reads via MiXCR and lists one record per CDR3 protein. The sample yields 490,000 or so distinct CDR3 sequences, approximately 7.7% seen once. The source was PBMCs from blood, collected around 25 months after vaccination. Receptor source: a man aged 50 to 69 who received an inactivated influenza vaccine.

The chain recombines TRBV5-1 with TRBJ2-7; TRBD1 is a possible D gene (6 bases). CDR1 and CDR2 (germline): SGHRS, YFSETQ. The V and J ends lost 4 bases and 5 bases respectively, with 16 bases between them. The CDR3 consists of 14 residues. The CDR3 reads CASSGNRAGNEQYF. DNA for the CDR3: TGCGCCAGCAGCGGAAACAGGGCGGGCAACGAGCAGTACTTC.

This clonotype has just a few counts. V and J are TRBV28 and TRBJ1-6, with D unresolved. Trimming pared 5 bases from V and 3 bases from J, leaving 8 bases between. The CDR3 has 14 amino acids. Germline CDR1 reads MDHEN; CDR2 reads SYDVKM. The CDR3 spells CASSPGLYNSPLHF. Written as DNA, the CDR3 is TGTGCCAGCAGTCCCGGCCTCTATAATTCACCCCTCCACTTT.

The rearrangement joins TRBV12-3 or TRBV12-4 to TRBJ2-4, with 7 bases fitting TRBD1. Trimming took 5 bases from V and 3 from J; bases not matched to a gene: 10. CDR3 size: 16 residues. CDR3 region: CASSTGQPMGKNIQYF. Here the CDR3 DNA reads TGTGCCAGCAGTACGGGACAGCCTATGGGCAAAAACATTCAGTACTTC.

This clonotype was observed a handful of times. The chain couples TRBV2 to TRBJ2-1, with TRBD1 identical over 7 bases. From germline, CDR1 is SNHLY and CDR2 FYNNEI. V was clipped by 5 bases and J by 1 base; unmatched bases: 11. CDR3 length equals 17 residues. Here the CDR3 reads CASSTGALGSSYNEQFF. The CDR3 DNA follows: TGTGCCAGCAGTACAGGGGCCCTTGGCAGTTCCTACAATGAGCAGTTCTTC. The variable domain in full, completed from reference TRBV2 and TRBJ2-1, reads EPEVTQTPSHQVTQMGQEVILRCVPISNHLYFYWYRQILGQKVEFLVSFYNNEISEKSEIFDDQFSVERPDGSNFTLKIRSTKLEDSAMYFCASSTGALGSSYNEQFFGPGTRLTVL.

The chain joins TRBV3-1 to TRBJ2-2, with 12 nucleotides matching TRBD2. V dropped 3 bases and J dropped 4; count of bases not matched to a gene: 9. The CDR3 sequence is 18 residues long. Germline V CDR1 and CDR2: LGHDT, YNNKEL (reference sequence). The chain's CDR3 is CASSHRLAGDLGTGELFF. For the CDR3, the DNA is TGTGCCAGCAGCCATAGACTAGCGGGAGATTTAGGCACCGGGGAGCTGTTTTTT. Full variable domain (missing parts from reference TRBV3-1 and TRBJ2-2): DTAVSQTPKYLVTQMGNDKSIKCEQNLGHDTMYWYKQDSKKFLKIMFSYNNKELIINETVPNRFSPKSPDKAHLNLHINSLELGDSAVYFCASSHRLAGDLGTGELFFGEGSRLTVL.

This clonotype has a handful of counts. The rearrangement joins TRBV20-1 to TRBJ2-2; tentatively, D is TRBD1 (6 bases). The CDR3 runs to 17 residues. CDR1 and CDR2 (germline): DFQATT, SNEGSKA (reference sequence). V was trimmed by 3 bases and J by 0 bases, leaving 17 bases between them. The CDR3 region is CSASGGSGTPNTGELFF. For the CDR3, the DNA is TGCAGTGCTAGTGGTGGCTCCGGGACACCGAACACCGGGGAGCTGTTTTTT.

Points on this clonotype: Given a much more abundant clone one base away, this may be a read error. This chain uses TRBV6-1 with TRBJ2-7; a possible D gene is TRBD1 (6 bases). CDR1 is MNHNS and CDR2 is SASEGT in the germline V gene. The CDR3 covers 14 residues. For the CDR3, the DNA is TGTGCCGGCAGCCCAGGACAGTTCTCCTACGAGCAGTACTTC. It translates to CAGSPGQFSYEQYF.

The chain joins TRBV5-8 to TRBJ2-7; 8 bases fit TRBD2. CDR1 and CDR2 from the germline V gene are SGHTS and YDEGEE. The CDR3 is made up of 15 amino acids. The V and J ends lost 2 bases and 6 bases, in that order; junction bases with no gene match: 10. The CDR3 reads CASSLHTGTRSEQYF. In DNA, the CDR3 is TGTGCCAGCAGCTTACACACCGGGACTAGATCCGAGCAGTACTTC.

This clonotype showed up many times. The chain combines TRBV21-1 with TRBJ2-2. TRBV21-1 constitutes a pseudogene. This CDR3 contains 16 residues. The DNA of the CDR3 is TGTGCCAGCGTCACCACAAGGACCAAAAACACCGGGGAGCTGTTTTTT. Protein: CASVTTRTKNTGELFF.

This clonotype was recorded at least ten times. The genes are TRBV20-1 and TRBJ1-5; TRBD1 aligns across 9 bases. The CDR3 runs 14 residues. With V trimmed by 5 bases and J by 8 bases, 10 bases remained unmatched. The germline CDR1 and CDR2 sequences are DFQATT and SNEGSKA (reference sequence). CDR3 region: CSAADRGSSKPQHF. The CDR3 DNA follows: TGCAGTGCTGCGGACAGGGGAAGTAGTAAGCCCCAGCATTTT.

At least ten counts were recorded for this clonotype. At one end, the junction sequence differs from germline, possibly due to a read error. The gene calls are TRBV20-1 and TRBJ2-5; D might be TRBD1 (6 bases). The length of the CDR3 is 11 residues. Per the germline V gene, CDR1 is DFQATT and CDR2 is SNEGSKA (reference sequence). CDR3 sequence (DNA): TGCAGTGCTAGCGGGACCCCAGGGGCCGACTTC. Residues: CSASGTPGADF.

The genes are TRBV12-3 or TRBV12-4 and TRBJ1-4; D gene uncertain. V lost 1 base, J lost 7 bases, and 13 bases lay in between. This CDR3 is built from 15 residues. The DNA for the CDR3 is TGTGCCAGCAGTTTAGGGGGAAACTGGGTTGAAAAACTGTTTTTT. This encodes CASSLGGNWVEKLFF.

J is TRBJ2-7 and V is TRBV12-3 or TRBV12-4; TRBD2 matches at 9 bases. Germline trimming cut 0 bases from V and 6 bases from J; bases unmatched to any gene: 6. The CDR3 contains 15 residues. For the CDR3, the DNA is TGTGCCAGCAGTTTAGCGCTAGCGGGAAAGACCGAGCAGTACTTC. The encoded protein is CASSLALAGKTEQYF.

This rearrangement joins TRBV5-1 to TRBJ1-1, with TRBD1 matching over 7 bases. V was pared by 0 bases and J by 4 bases, with 6 bases of the junction left unmatched. This CDR3 comprises 15 residues. CDR1 SGHRS and CDR2 YFSETQ come from the germline V gene. The CDR3: CASSLVAGGGTEAFF. Written as DNA, the CDR3 is TGCGCCAGCAGCTTGGTCGCAGGGGGAGGCACTGAAGCTTTCTTT.

Many counts were recorded for this clonotype. The chain links TRBV12-3 or TRBV12-4 to TRBJ1-2; D possibly corresponds to TRBD1 (5 bases). The CDR3 runs to 13 residues. V was cut by 6 bases and J by 4 bases, with 12 bases left in between. As DNA, the CDR3 is TGTGCCAGCAGCCTAGAGGGGCCCTATGGCTACACCTTC. Amino acids: CASSLEGPYGYTF.

The rearrangement joins TRBV11-2 to TRBJ2-1; a weak D match, TRBD1 (5 bases). The germline V gene has CDR1 SGHAT and CDR2 FQNNGV. The CDR3 length is 15 residues. Trimming pared 0 bases from V and 2 bases from J, leaving 8 bases between. The CDR3: CASSLEVRAYNEQFF. The CDR3 DNA follows: TGTGCCAGCAGCTTAGAAGTCAGGGCCTACAATGAGCAGTTCTTC.

The chain uses TRBV10-3 and TRBJ2-1, with 7 bases fitting TRBD1. The ends lost 6 bases at V and 2 bases at J; junction bases unmatched: 7. The CDR3 runs to 15 residues. CDR1 ENHRY and CDR2 SYGVKD come from the germline V gene. The CDR3 reads CAIRRGTAAYNEQFF. CDR3 nucleotides: TGTGCCATCAGGAGGGGGACAGCGGCCTACAATGAGCAGTTCTTC.

The rearrangement links TRBV18 to TRBJ2-6; 12 bases agree with TRBD1. The CDR3 loop spans 17 amino acids. Germline V gene data show CDR1 as KGHSH and CDR2 as LQKENI. With 5 bases clipped from V and 3 bases from J, the junction kept 5 bases outside the gene matches. The CDR3 nucleotides read TGTGCCAGCTCAGGGACAGGGGGCTTTGTTGGGGCCAACGTCCTGACTTTC. This gives the protein CASSGTGGFVGANVLTF.

The chain is built from TRBV6-2 or TRBV6-3 and TRBJ2-1, with TRBD2 identical over 12 bases. In germline, CDR1 is MNHEY, CDR2 SVGEGT. V lost 6 bases to trimming and J lost 4 bases; unmatched junction nucleotides: 7. CDR3 length: 16 residues. The CDR3 loop reads CASSPSGRAWYNEQFF. The DNA of the CDR3 is TGTGCCAGCAGCCCTAGCGGGAGGGCCTGGTACAATGAGCAGTTCTTC.

The chain carries TRBV20-1 and TRBJ2-7; D remains ambiguous. The CDR3 is 14 residues long. The V end was cut by 2 bases, the J end by 4 bases, with 15 bases between. The germline gives CDR1 DFQATT, CDR2 SNEGSKA (reference sequence). This CDR3 is CSARLPSGFYEQYF. CDR3 sequence (DNA): TGCAGTGCTAGACTACCCTCCGGATTTTACGAGCAGTACTTC.

The J gene is TRBJ2-1, the V gene TRBV5-5; TRBD2 agrees at 11 bases. The V gene end was trimmed by 0 bases and the J gene end by 10 bases; junction bases not matched to a gene: 9. Looked up from germline, CDR1 is SGHKS and CDR2 is YYEKEE (reference sequence). The CDR3 has 16 residues. CDR3 in amino acids: CASSLESSGRRDEQFF. The CDR3 nucleotides read TGTGCCAGCAGCTTGGAGTCTAGCGGGAGGAGGGACGAGCAGTTCTTC. The whole variable domain, remainder taken from reference TRBV5-5 and TRBJ2-1, is DAGVTQSPTHLIKTRGQQVTLRCSPISGHKSVSWYQQVLGQGPQFIFQYYEKEERGRGNFPDRFSARQFPNYSSELNVNALLLGDSALYLCASSLESSGRRDEQFFGPGTRLTVL.